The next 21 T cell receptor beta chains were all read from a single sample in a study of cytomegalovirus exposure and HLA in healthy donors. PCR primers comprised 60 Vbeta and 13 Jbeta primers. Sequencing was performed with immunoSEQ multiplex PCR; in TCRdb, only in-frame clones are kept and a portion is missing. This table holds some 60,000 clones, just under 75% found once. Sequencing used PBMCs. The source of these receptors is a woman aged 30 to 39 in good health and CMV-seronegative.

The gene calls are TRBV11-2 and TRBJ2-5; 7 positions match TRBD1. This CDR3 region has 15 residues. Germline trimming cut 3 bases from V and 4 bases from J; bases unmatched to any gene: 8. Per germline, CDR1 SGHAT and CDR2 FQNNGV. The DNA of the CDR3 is TGTGCCAGCAGCTTCCAGAAGACAGGGATAGAGACCCAGTACTTC. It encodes CASSFQKTGIETQYF.

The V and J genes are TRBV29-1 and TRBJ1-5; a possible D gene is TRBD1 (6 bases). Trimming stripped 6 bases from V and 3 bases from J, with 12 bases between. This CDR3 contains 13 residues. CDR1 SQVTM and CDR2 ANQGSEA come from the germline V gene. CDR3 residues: CSVRDNYNQPQHF. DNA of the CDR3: TGCAGCGTCCGGGACAACTACAATCAGCCCCAGCATTTT.

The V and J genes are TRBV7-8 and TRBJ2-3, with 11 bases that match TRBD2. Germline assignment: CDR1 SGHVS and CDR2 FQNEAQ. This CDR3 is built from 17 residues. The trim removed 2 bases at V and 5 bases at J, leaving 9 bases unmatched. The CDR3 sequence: CASSLLSSGRFLDTQYF. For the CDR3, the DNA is TGTGCCAGCAGCTTATTGTCTAGCGGGAGGTTCCTAGATACGCAGTATTTT.

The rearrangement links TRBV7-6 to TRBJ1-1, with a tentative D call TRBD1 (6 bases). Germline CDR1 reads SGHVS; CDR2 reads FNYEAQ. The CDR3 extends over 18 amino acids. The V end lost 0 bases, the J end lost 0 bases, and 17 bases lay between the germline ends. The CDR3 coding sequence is TGTGCCAGCAGCTTAGCGGGGACAAGTAGCCACATGAACACTGAAGCTTTCTTT. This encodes CASSLAGTSSHMNTEAFF.

The CDR3 here is CASSSPGDTQYF. CDR3 coding DNA: TGTGCCAGCAGCAGCCCGGGAGATACGCAGTATTTT. The chain links TRBV6-5 to TRBJ2-3; D gene unclear. This CDR3 spans 12 amino acids. In germline, CDR1 is MNHEY, CDR2 SVGAGI. Trimming cost V 6 bases and J 5 bases, with 9 bases left between them.

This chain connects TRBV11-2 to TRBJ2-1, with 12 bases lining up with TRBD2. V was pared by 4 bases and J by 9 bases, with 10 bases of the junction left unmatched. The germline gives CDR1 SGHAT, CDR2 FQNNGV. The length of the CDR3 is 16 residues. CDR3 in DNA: TGTGCCAGCAGCTCTATGACTAGCGGGAGTCTAGGTGAGCAGTTCTTC. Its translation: CASSSMTSGSLGEQFF.

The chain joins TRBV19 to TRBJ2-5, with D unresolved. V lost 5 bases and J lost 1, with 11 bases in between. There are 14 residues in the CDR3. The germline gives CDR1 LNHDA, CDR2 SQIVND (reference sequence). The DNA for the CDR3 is TGTGCCAGTAGTGGGCTCCCCCCCCAAGAGACCCAGTACTTC. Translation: CASSGLPPQETQYF. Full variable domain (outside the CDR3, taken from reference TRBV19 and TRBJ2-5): DGGITQSPKYLFRKEGQNVTLSCEQNLNHDAMYWYRQDPGQGLRLIYYSQIVNDFQKGDIAEGYSVSREKKESFPLTVTSAQKNPTAFYLCASSGLPPQETQYFGPGTRLLVL.

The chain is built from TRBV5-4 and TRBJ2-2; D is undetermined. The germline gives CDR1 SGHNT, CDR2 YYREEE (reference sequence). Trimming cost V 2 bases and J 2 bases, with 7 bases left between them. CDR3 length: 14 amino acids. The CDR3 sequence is CASSFTYNTGELFF. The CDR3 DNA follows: TGTGCCAGCAGCTTCACCTATAACACCGGGGAGCTGTTTTTT. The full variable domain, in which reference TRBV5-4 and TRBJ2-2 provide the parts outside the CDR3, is ETGVTQSPTHLIKTRGQQVTLRCSSQSGHNTVSWYQQALGQGPQFIFQYYREEENGRGNFPPRFSGLQFPNYSSELNVNALELDDSALYLCASSFTYNTGELFFGEGSRLTVL.

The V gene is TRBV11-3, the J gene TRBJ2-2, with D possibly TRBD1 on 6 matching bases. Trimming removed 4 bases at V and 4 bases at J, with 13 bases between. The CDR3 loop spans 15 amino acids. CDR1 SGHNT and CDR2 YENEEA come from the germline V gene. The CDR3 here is CASSSQQGSTGELFF. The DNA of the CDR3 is TGTGCCAGCAGCTCCCAGCAGGGGTCCACCGGGGAGCTGTTTTTT.

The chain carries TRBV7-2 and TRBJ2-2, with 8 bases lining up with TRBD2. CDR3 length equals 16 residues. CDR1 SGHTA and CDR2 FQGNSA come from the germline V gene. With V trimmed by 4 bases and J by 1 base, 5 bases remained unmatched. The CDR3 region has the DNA TGTGCCAGCAGCTCGCTAGCGGGTAGGAACACCGGGGAGCTGTTTTTT. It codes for CASSSLAGRNTGELFF.

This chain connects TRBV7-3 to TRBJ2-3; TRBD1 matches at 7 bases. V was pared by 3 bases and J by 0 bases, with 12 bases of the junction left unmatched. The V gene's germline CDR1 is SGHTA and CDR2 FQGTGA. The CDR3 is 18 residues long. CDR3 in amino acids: CASSFYPRDRYSTDTQYF. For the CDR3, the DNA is TGTGCCAGCAGCTTTTACCCACGGGACAGATATAGCACAGATACGCAGTATTTT.

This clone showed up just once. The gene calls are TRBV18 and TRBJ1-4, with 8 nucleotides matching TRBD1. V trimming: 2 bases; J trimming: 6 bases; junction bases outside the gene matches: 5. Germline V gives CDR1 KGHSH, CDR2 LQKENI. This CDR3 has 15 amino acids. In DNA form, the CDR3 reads TGTGCCAGCTCACCATTCGGACAGGGAGATGAAAAACTGTTTTTT. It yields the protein CASSPFGQGDEKLFF.

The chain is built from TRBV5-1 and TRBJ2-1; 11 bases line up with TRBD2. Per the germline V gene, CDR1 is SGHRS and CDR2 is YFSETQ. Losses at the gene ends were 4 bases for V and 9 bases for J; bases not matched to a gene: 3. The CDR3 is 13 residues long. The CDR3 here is CASSGLAGGEQFF. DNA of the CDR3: TGCGCCAGCAGCGGGCTAGCGGGAGGTGAGCAGTTCTTC. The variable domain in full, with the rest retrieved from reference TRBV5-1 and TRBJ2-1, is KAGVTQTPRYLIKTRGQQVTLSCSPISGHRSVSWYQQTPGQGLQFLFEYFSETQRNKGNFPGRFSGRQFSNSRSEMNVSTLELGDSALYLCASSGLAGGEQFFGPGTRLTVL.

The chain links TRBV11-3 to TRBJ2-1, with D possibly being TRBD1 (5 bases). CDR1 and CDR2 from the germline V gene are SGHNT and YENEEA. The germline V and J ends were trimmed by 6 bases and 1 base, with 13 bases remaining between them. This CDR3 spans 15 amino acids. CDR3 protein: CASSQTGLSYNEQFF. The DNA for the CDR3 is TGTGCCAGCAGTCAAACAGGCCTTTCCTACAATGAGCAGTTCTTC.

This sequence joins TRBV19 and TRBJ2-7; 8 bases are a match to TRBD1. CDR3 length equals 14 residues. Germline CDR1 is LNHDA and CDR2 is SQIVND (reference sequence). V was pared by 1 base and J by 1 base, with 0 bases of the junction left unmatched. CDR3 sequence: CASSIGTGSYEQYF. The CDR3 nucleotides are TGTGCCAGTAGTATAGGGACAGGGTCCTACGAGCAGTACTTC.

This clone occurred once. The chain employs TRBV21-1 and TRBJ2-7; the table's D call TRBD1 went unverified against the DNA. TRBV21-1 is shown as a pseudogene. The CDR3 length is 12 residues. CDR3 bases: TGTGCCAGACCCGGACAGCCCTACGAGCAGTACTTC. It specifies CARPGQPYEQYF.

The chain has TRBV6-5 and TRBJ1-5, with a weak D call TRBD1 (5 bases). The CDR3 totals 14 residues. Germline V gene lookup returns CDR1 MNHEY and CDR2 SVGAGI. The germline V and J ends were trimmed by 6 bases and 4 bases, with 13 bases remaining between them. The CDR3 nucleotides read TGTGCCAGCAGAGGTCCCGGGGGGAATCAGCCCCAGCATTTT. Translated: CASRGPGGNQPQHF.

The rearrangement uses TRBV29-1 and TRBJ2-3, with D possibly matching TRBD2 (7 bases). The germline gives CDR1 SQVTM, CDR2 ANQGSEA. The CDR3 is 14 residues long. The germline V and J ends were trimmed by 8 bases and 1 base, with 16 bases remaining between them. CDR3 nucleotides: TGCAGCATCCCGGGGGGCGACGGCACAGATACGCAGTATTTT. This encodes CSIPGGDGTDTQYF.

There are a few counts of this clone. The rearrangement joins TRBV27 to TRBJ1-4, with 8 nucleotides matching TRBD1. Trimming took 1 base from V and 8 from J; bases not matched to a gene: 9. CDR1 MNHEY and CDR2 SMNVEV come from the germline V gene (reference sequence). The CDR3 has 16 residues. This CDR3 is CASSLYGRRGLEKLFF. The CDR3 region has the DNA TGTGCCAGCAGTTTATATGGTCGCAGGGGGCTGGAAAAACTGTTTTTT.

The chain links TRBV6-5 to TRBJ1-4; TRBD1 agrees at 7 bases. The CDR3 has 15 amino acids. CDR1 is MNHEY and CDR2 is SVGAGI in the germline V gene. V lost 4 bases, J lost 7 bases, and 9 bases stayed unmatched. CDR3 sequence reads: CASSSLDRVGEKLFF. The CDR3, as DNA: TGTGCCAGCAGTTCGTTAGACAGGGTGGGTGAAAAACTGTTTTTT.

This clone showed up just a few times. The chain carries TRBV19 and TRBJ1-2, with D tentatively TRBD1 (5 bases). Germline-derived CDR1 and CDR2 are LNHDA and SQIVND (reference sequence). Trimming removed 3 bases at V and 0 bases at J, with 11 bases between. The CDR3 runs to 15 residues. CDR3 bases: TGTGCCAGTAGTATTGGCCCAGGGTCTAACTATGGCTACACCTTC. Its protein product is CASSIGPGSNYGYTF.